This T cell receptor beta chain was obtained from a study of response to subunit inactivated influenza vaccine. The germline CDR1 and CDR2 sequences are LGHNA and YNFKEQ. Losses at the gene ends were 1 base for V and 9 bases for J; bases not matched to a gene: 8. The CDR3 is made up of 16 amino acids. Study-level findings and limits: It was the authors' suggestion that each seasonal influenza vaccination recruits few new T cells.

TCRdb re-called the RT-PCR reads through MiXCR, storing one row per CDR3 protein. The sample carries around 710,000 distinct CDR3 sequences, approximately 15% recorded once. Comment on this clonotype: The antigen is not known.

J is TRBJ1-6 and V is TRBV4-2; 8 nucleotides match TRBD1. The sequence came from a man in his fifties or sixties who received an inactivated influenza vaccine. Sequencing used PBMCs from blood, obtained around two weeks before vaccination. CDR3 nucleotides: TGTGCCAGCAGCCAAGCCAGGGGGCAGTTGAGTTCACCCCTCCACTTT. Its translation: CASSQARGQLSSPLHF.